These T cell receptor beta chains were read from a single sample in a study of blood T cell repertoires in COVID-19. The repertoire was sequenced with immunoSEQ multiplex PCR; TCRdb's copy has only in-frame clones and lacks some. The data hold about 200,000 clones, with roughly 90% observed a single time. Sequenced input: PBMCs or T cells enriched from blood (not recorded which). The receptor set was obtained from a woman in her late teens or twenties who had recovered from COVID-19. Each CDR3 is given with its conserved first and last residue. D genes are given only for firm matches. Some rows mark clone size as missing; the rest say once, few, many or name a class of expanded clone.

D: NA
V: TRBV12-3/TRBV12-4
size: NA
J: TRBJ1-3
CDR3: CASSHTRGNTIYF
DNA: TGTGCCAGCAGCCACACCAGAGGAAACACCATATATTTT

D: NA
V: TRBV9
size: NA
J: TRBJ2-3
CDR3: CASSPRGVLSTDTQYF
DNA: TGTGCCAGCAGCCCCAGGGGAGTGCTTAGCACAGATACGCAGTATTTT

D: TRBD1
V: TRBV15
size: NA
J: TRBJ2-4
CDR3: CATSRDWQGANIQYF
DNA: TGTGCCACCAGCAGAGATTGGCAGGGGGCGAACATTCAGTACTTC

D: NA
V: TRBV28
size: NA
J: TRBJ2-1
CDR3: CASRIPEGFDNEQFF
DNA: TGTGCCAGCAGAATCCCGGAGGGGTTCGACAATGAGCAGTTCTTC

D: NA
V: TRBV25-1
size: NA
J: TRBJ2-1
CDR3: CATTHALYNEQFF
DNA: TGTGCCACAACACATGCCCTCTACAATGAGCAGTTCTTC

D: TRBD1
V: TRBV12-5
size: NA
J: TRBJ1-2
CDR3: CASGGTGQLYGYTF
DNA: TGTGCTAGTGGCGGAACGGGACAGCTCTATGGCTACACCTTC

D: NA
V: TRBV30
size: NA
J: TRBJ1-6
CDR3: CAWTSGGNSPLHF
DNA: TGTGCCTGGACTTCGGGAGGGAATTCACCCCTCCACTTT

D: TRBD2
V: TRBV6-2/TRBV6-3
size: NA
J: TRBJ2-5
CDR3: CASSFTTSGGPQKETQYF
DNA: TGTGCCAGCAGTTTTACGACTAGCGGGGGGCCCCAAAAAGAGACCCAGTACTTC

D: NA
V: TRBV5-4
size: once
J: TRBJ2-7
CDR3: CASSRGLQQYF
DNA: TGTGCCAGCAGCCGGGGACTCCAGCAGTACTTC

D: NA
V: TRBV15
size: NA
J: TRBJ2-7
CDR3: CATSRDFGGGREQYF
DNA: TGTGCCACCAGCAGAGACTTTGGGGGTGGGAGGGAGCAGTACTTC

D: TRBD1
V: TRBV29-1
size: NA
J: TRBJ1-2
CDR3: CSVQDRDYGYTF
DNA: TGCAGCGTTCAGGACAGGGATTATGGCTACACCTTC

D: TRBD1
V: TRBV23-1
size: NA
J: TRBJ1-4
CDR3: CASNLTGVGEKLFF
DNA: TGCGCCAGCAACTTGACAGGGGTTGGAGAAAAACTGTTTTTT

D: NA
V: TRBV5-1
size: NA
J: TRBJ2-7
CDR3: CASSLASPSLSQGYSYEQYF
DNA: TGCGCCAGCAGCTTGGCCTCACCCAGCCTTTCACAGGGCTACTCCTACGAGCAGTACTTC

D: NA
V: TRBV5-4
size: few
J: TRBJ1-3
CDR3: CASSQQGRVDTIYF
DNA: TGTGCCAGCAGCCAACAGGGCAGAGTGGACACCATATATTTT

D: TRBD1
V: TRBV25-1
size: NA
J: TRBJ2-7
CDR3: CATEGQGIGEQYF
DNA: TGTGCTACCGAGGGACAGGGGATCGGCGAGCAGTACTTC

D: NA
V: TRBV3-1/TRBV3-2
size: once
J: TRBJ1-1
CDR3: CASSLTDAGGEAFF
DNA: TGTGCCAGCAGCCTCACCGACGCGGGCGGGGAAGCTTTCTTT

D: TRBD1
V: TRBV5-4
size: NA
J: TRBJ2-7
CDR3: CASSESSGTENEQYF
DNA: TGTGCCAGCAGCGAGAGTTCCGGGACAGAGAACGAGCAGTACTTC

D: NA
V: TRBV12-3/TRBV12-4
size: NA
J: TRBJ1-2
CDR3: CASSLTDYGYTF
DNA: TGTGCCAGCAGTTTGACAGATTATGGCTACACCTTC

D: NA
V: TRBV27
size: NA
J: TRBJ2-1
CDR3: CASSFVDSSYNEQFF
DNA: TGTGCCAGCAGTTTTGTGGACTCCTCCTACAATGAGCAGTTCTTC

D: NA
V: TRBV4-1
size: NA
J: TRBJ2-4
CDR3: CASSQGGGLAKNIQYF
DNA: TGCGCCAGCAGCCAAGGTGGGGGGTTAGCCAAAAACATTCAGTACTTC

D: TRBD1
V: TRBV5-5
size: NA
J: TRBJ1-6
CDR3: CASSLRQGENSPLHF
DNA: TGTGCCAGCAGCCTACGACAGGGGGAAAATTCACCCCTCCACTTT

D: NA
V: TRBV14
size: NA
J: TRBJ2-3
CDR3: CASSTWAADTQYF
DNA: TGTGCCAGCAGTACCTGGGCCGCAGATACGCAGTATTTT

D: NA
V: TRBV27
size: once
J: TRBJ2-1
CDR3: CASSSLLLMDGGSYNEQFF
DNA: TGTGCCAGCAGTTCCCTATTATTGATGGACGGAGGCTCCTACAATGAGCAGTTCTTC